Presented here are 11 T cell receptor beta chains from one specimen sequenced in a study of control samples from healthy donors and cancer patients. Repertoires were generated with immunoSEQ multiplex PCR, while TCRdb's copy carries only in-frame clones and drops some. The table lists 180,000 or so clones, 91% of them singletons, with 1.5% in the top ten. The sample consisted of blood. The receptor set was obtained from a woman aged 25 to 45 in good health.

A few counts support this clone. This chain uses TRBV7-3 with TRBJ1-6; maybe TRBD1 (5 bases). V shed 4 bases and J shed 10 bases, with 14 bases lying between them. Germline V CDR1 and CDR2: SGHTA, FQGTGA. There are 14 residues in the CDR3. The CDR3 loop reads CASSSQGYGSPLHF. In DNA, the CDR3 is TGTGCCAGCAGCTCCCAGGGATATGGGTCACCCCTCCACTTT.

The V gene is TRBV18, the J gene TRBJ2-7; 9 nucleotides match TRBD2. The CDR3 runs 14 residues. The V gene's germline CDR1 is KGHSH and CDR2 LQKENI. V lost 0 bases and J lost 6; bases outside the gene matches: 3. The CDR3 is CASSPPSGSGEQYF. CDR3 bases: TGTGCCAGCTCACCACCTAGCGGGAGCGGCGAGCAGTACTTC.

V usage is TRBV30 and J usage is TRBJ2-6; tentative D call: TRBD1 (6 bases). Trimming took off 1 base at V and 0 bases at J, with 7 bases between the two ends. The CDR3 has 15 residues. Germline values: CDR1 GTSNPN, CDR2 SVGIG (reference sequence). Here the CDR3 reads CAWSGQVSGANVLTF. The CDR3 nucleotides are TGTGCCTGGAGTGGACAGGTCTCTGGGGCCAACGTCCTGACTTTC.

The CDR3 protein is CASSYGAGANYGYTF. The CDR3 nucleotides are TGTGCCAGCAGTTACGGGGCAGGGGCTAACTATGGCTACACCTTC. The chain links TRBV6-5 to TRBJ1-2; TRBD1 is a possible D gene (6 bases). The CDR3 is made up of 15 amino acids. Trimming stripped 2 bases from V and 0 bases from J, with 10 bases between. The germline CDR1 and CDR2 sequences are MNHEY and SVGAGI.

V and J are TRBV28 and TRBJ1-2; D possibly corresponds to TRBD1 (6 bases). CDR3 length: 15 residues. Trimming stripped 4 bases from V and 4 bases from J, with 16 bases between. Germline V gives CDR1 MDHEN, CDR2 SYDVKM. DNA for the CDR3: TGTGCCAGCAGTTCCCTACCGACAGGATCCTATGGCTACACCTTC. Encoded protein: CASSSLPTGSYGYTF.

This clone has just a few counts. The same CDR3 also results from other DNA sequences found in this sample. The chain carries TRBV7-9 and TRBJ1-2; possibly TRBD1 for D (5 bases). V was pared by 1 base and J by 3 bases, with 6 bases between. The CDR3 is 13 amino acids. CDR1 SEHNR and CDR2 FQNEAQ come from the germline V gene (reference sequence). The CDR3 protein is CASSLGGDYGYTF. CDR3 nucleotide sequence: TGTGCCAGCAGCTTAGGGGGGGACTATGGCTACACCTTC.

This sequence joins TRBV7-9 and TRBJ2-1; D not certain. Trimming removed 5 bases at V and 5 bases at J, with 4 bases between. Germline CDR1 SEHNR, CDR2 FQNEAQ (reference sequence). This CDR3 is 11 amino acids long. CDR3 protein: CASSRDNEQFF. CDR3 coding DNA: TGTGCCAGCAGCCGGGACAATGAGCAGTTCTTC. Filled out from reference TRBV7-9 and TRBJ2-1, the complete variable domain reads DTGVSQNPRHKITKRGQNVTFRCDPISEHNRLYWYRQTLGQGPEFLTYFQNEAQLEKSRLLSDRFSAERPKGSFSTLEIQRTEQGDSAMYLCASSRDNEQFFGPGTRLTVL.

Of note for this clone: This CDR3 is also generated by other DNA sequences in the sample. The CDR3 coding sequence is TGTGCCAGTAGTATAGTCGTCTACAATGAGCAGTTCTTC. Its translation: CASSIVVYNEQFF. The chain uses TRBV19 and TRBJ2-1; unclear D gene. This CDR3 has 13 residues. The V gene lost 1 base and the J gene lost 3 bases, with 4 bases spanning the gap. From germline, CDR1 is LNHDA and CDR2 SQIVND (reference sequence).

The chain's CDR3 is CASSSQGSYNEQFF. The CDR3 nucleotides read TGTGCCAGCTCCTCTCAGGGAAGCTACAATGAGCAGTTCTTC. The chain employs TRBV5-4 and TRBJ2-1; possibly TRBD1 for D (5 bases). CDR1 and CDR2 (germline): SGHNT, YYREEE (reference sequence). V gave up 7 bases and J gave up 3 bases, with 14 bases separating them. The CDR3 length is 14 residues.

The J gene is TRBJ2-2, the V gene TRBV14; the match to TRBD2 covers 9 bases. V shed 6 bases, J shed 1 base, and the junction held 0 bases outside the gene matches. Germline CDR1 is SGHDN and CDR2 is FVKESK. CDR3 length: 14 amino acids. CDR3 amino acids: CASRTSGNTGELFF. Here the CDR3 DNA reads TGTGCCAGCAGGACTAGCGGGAACACCGGGGAGCTGTTTTTT.

Notes on this clone: At the DNA level, this CDR3 is encoded by other sequences in the same sample as well. This chain joins TRBV6-5 and TRBJ1-1; D not resolved. Germline V lookup: CDR1 MNHEY, CDR2 SVGAGI. The CDR3 is 14 residues long. V lost 3 bases to trimming and J lost 0 bases, with 8 bases between them. Here the CDR3 DNA reads TGTGCCAGCAGTTATGGGGTCATGAACACTGAAGCTTTCTTT. As protein: CASSYGVMNTEAFF.